These 20 T cell receptor beta chains were all obtained from the same sample, sequenced in a study of blood T cell repertoires in COVID-19. This table comes from immunoSEQ multiplex PCR, and its TCRdb copy is limited to in-frame clones, with some not included. Here the sample spans some 50,000 clones, roughly 89% being singletons. Sequenced input: peripheral blood. The receptors were sampled from a man aged 50-60 years with acute or convalescent COVID-19.

The V call is TRBV2, the J call TRBJ2-1; 7 bases are shared with TRBD1. The CDR3 consists of 15 residues. Losses at the gene ends were 10 bases for V and 7 bases for J; bases not matched to a gene: 16. CDR1 is SNHLY and CDR2 is FYNNEI in the germline V gene. Here the CDR3 reads CATKQGETGRNEQFF. In DNA, the CDR3 is TGTGCCACCAAGCAGGGGGAGACAGGTCGAAATGAGCAGTTCTTC.

The chain recombines TRBV30 with TRBJ1-3; a possible D gene is TRBD1 (6 bases). The V gene's germline CDR1 is GTSNPN and CDR2 SVGIG (reference sequence). The V and J ends lost 0 bases and 4 bases respectively, with 16 bases between them. The CDR3 sequence is 16 residues long. CDR3 bases: TGTGCCTGGAGTGTCGCTACAGGGAGGGGCGGAAACACCATATATTTT. Its translation: CAWSVATGRGGNTIYF.

V gene TRBV28 combines with J gene TRBJ2-7; 9 bases line up with TRBD2. Germline V gives CDR1 MDHEN, CDR2 SYDVKM. The length of the CDR3 is 12 residues. V was clipped by 10 bases and J by 2 bases; unmatched bases: 3. The CDR3 loop reads CAISGGPYEQYF. DNA of the CDR3: TGTGCCATTAGCGGGGGACCCTACGAGCAGTACTTC.

CDR3 bases: TGTGCCAGCAGTGAAATTAGCACGCAGGGGGCGCAGAACGAGCAGTACTTC. Translation: CASSEISTQGAQNEQYF. V and J are TRBV2 and TRBJ2-7; TRBD1 agrees at 8 bases. Trimming at V came to 2 bases and at J to 5 bases, leaving 14 bases not matched to a gene. The CDR3 consists of 17 residues. In germline, CDR1 is SNHLY, CDR2 FYNNEI.

This rearrangement joins TRBV29-1 to TRBJ1-1; D perhaps matches TRBD1 (6 bases). The V end was cut by 7 bases, the J end by 0 bases, with 15 bases between. Germline V gene data show CDR1 as SQVTM and CDR2 as ANQGSEA. CDR3 length equals 14 residues. CDR3 sequence (DNA): TGCAGCGCCTCCGAGACAGGCATGAACACTGAAGCTTTCTTT. This translates into CSASETGMNTEAFF. The whole variable domain, remainder taken from reference TRBV29-1 and TRBJ1-1, is SAVISQKPSRDICQRGTSLTIQCQVDSQVTMMFWYRQQPGQSLTLIATANQGSEATYESGFVIDKFPISRPNLTFSTLTVSNMSPEDSSIYLCSASETGMNTEAFFGQGTRLTVV.

V gene TRBV27 combines with J gene TRBJ1-6, with TRBD1 identical over 9 bases. The CDR3 covers 15 residues. The V segment lost 5 bases and the J segment 9 bases; nucleotides outside the gene matches: 8. Per germline, CDR1 MNHEY and CDR2 SMNVEV (reference sequence). CDR3 bases: TGTGCCAGCAGTCCGTGGGACAGGGTACGTTCACCCCTCCACTTT. Its protein is CASSPWDRVRSPLHF.

This chain joins TRBV3-1 (or the pseudogene TRBV3-2) and TRBJ1-1; 8 bases align to TRBD1. Germline V CDR1 and CDR2: LGHDT, YNNKEL (reference sequence). V shed 6 bases and J 4 bases; nucleotides not matched to a gene: 7. The CDR3 sequence is 14 residues long. The CDR3 region is CASREWTGRTEAFF. The DNA of the CDR3 is TGTGCCAGCAGGGAATGGACAGGGCGCACTGAAGCTTTCTTT.

V usage is TRBV7-3 and J usage is TRBJ2-7; the match to TRBD1 covers 11 bases. CDR3 length equals 15 residues. In germline, CDR1 is SGHTA, CDR2 FQGTGA. The ends lost 2 bases at V and 4 bases at J; junction bases unmatched: 4. In nucleotides, the CDR3 is TGTGCCAGCAGCTTAGCCGGGACAGGGGGTTACGAGCAGTACTTC. Translating gives CASSLAGTGGYEQYF.

The chain carries TRBV20-1 and TRBJ2-5; 8 bases agree with TRBD2. Per the germline V gene, CDR1 is DFQATT and CDR2 is SNEGSKA (reference sequence). With 3 bases clipped from V and 5 bases from J, the junction kept 11 bases outside the gene matches. The CDR3 has 15 amino acids. The CDR3 sequence: CSASNAGGGGETQYF. As DNA, the CDR3 is TGCAGTGCTAGTAACGCGGGAGGAGGTGGGGAGACCCAGTACTTC.

This rearrangement joins TRBV6-5 to TRBJ2-1, with D possibly matching TRBD1 (6 bases). Trimming shortened V by 7 bases and J by 3 bases, and 13 bases separated the two germline ends. The CDR3 spans 14 residues. CDR1 and CDR2 from the germline V gene are MNHEY and SVGAGI. The CDR3 is CASKGPDSYNEQFF. CDR3 bases: TGTGCCAGCAAGGGGCCGGACAGCTACAATGAGCAGTTCTTC.

V and J are TRBV18 and TRBJ1-5; the D gene is possibly TRBD1 (5 bases). V dropped 1 base and J dropped 4 bases, with 5 bases sitting between them. Germline values: CDR1 KGHSH, CDR2 LQKENI. The CDR3 runs to 13 residues. CDR3 residues: CASSPQGNQPQHF. CDR3 bases: TGTGCCAGCTCACCACAGGGGAATCAGCCCCAGCATTTT.

This clone is medium-sized. The gene calls are TRBV25-1 and TRBJ2-3, with TRBD2 as a possible D gene (6 bases). Between the trimmed V and J ends, which lost 5 bases and 4 bases, there was a span of 19 bases. The CDR3 length is 16 residues. Germline V gene data show CDR1 as MGHDK and CDR2 as SYGVNS. CDR3 in amino acids: CASSTLVGGYADTQYF. The CDR3 nucleotides read TGTGCCAGCAGTACCCTGGTGGGGGGATACGCAGATACGCAGTATTTT.

J is TRBJ2-7 and V is TRBV6-5; D possibly corresponds to TRBD1 (6 bases). Germline loops: CDR1 MNHEY, CDR2 SVGAGI. The CDR3 consists of 14 residues. Trimming stripped 6 bases from V and 3 bases from J, with 15 bases between. The CDR3 DNA reads as TGTGCCAGCAGACAGGGTTTGGGGGTCTACGAGCAGTACTTC. This translates into CASRQGLGVYEQYF.

V gene TRBV9 combines with J gene TRBJ2-6; weak D call: TRBD1 (6 bases). Per germline, CDR1 SGDLS and CDR2 YYNGEE. This CDR3 comprises 17 residues. V lost 4 bases to trimming and J lost 4 bases, with 18 bases between them. CDR3 nucleotide sequence: TGTGCCAGCAGCCCAAGACTGGGGGCGCGGGGGGCCAACGTCCTGACTTTC. This translates into CASSPRLGARGANVLTF.

This chain connects TRBV6-5 to TRBJ1-3; 7 bases match TRBD1. Germline CDR1 is MNHEY and CDR2 is SVGAGI. This CDR3 spans 14 amino acids. V lost 4 bases, J lost 2 bases, and 2 bases stayed unmatched. The CDR3 region has the DNA TGTGCCAGCAGTTCAGGGGGAACTGGAAACACCATATATTTT. It specifies CASSSGGTGNTIYF.

This chain uses TRBV9 with TRBJ2-2; D call uncertain. Trimming left V 0 bases short and J 1 base short, with 13 bases between. The CDR3 runs 17 residues. Germline-derived CDR1 and CDR2 are SGDLS and YYNGEE. DNA for the CDR3: TGTGCCAGCAGCGTAGCCCCCGTCACACAGAACACCGGGGAGCTGTTTTTT. The encoded protein is CASSVAPVTQNTGELFF.

In its sample, this clone was seen once. CDR3 sequence (DNA): TGCGCCAGCAGCTTGGACTCGGCAGGCCCAGGATTCGGCTACACCTTC. This encodes CASSLDSAGPGFGYTF. V is TRBV5-1 and J is TRBJ1-2, with D unclear. The V end lost 0 bases, the J end lost 8 bases, and 20 bases lay between the germline ends. The CDR3 extends over 16 amino acids. CDR1 and CDR2 from the germline V gene are SGHRS and YFSETQ.

In its sample, this clone was seen a few times. Here the CDR3 DNA reads TGTGCCTGGAGTGTTGTGGGCACTGGAAACACCATATATTTT. Protein sequence: CAWSVVGTGNTIYF. The chain uses TRBV30 and TRBJ1-3; no definite D call. The CDR3 has 14 amino acids. Per germline, CDR1 GTSNPN and CDR2 SVGIG (reference sequence). Trimming removed 0 bases at V and 2 bases at J, with 8 bases between.

The chain links TRBV19 to TRBJ2-5, with D perhaps matching TRBD1 (6 bases). The V gene lost 5 bases and the J gene lost 5 bases, with 15 bases spanning the gap. This CDR3 comprises 14 residues. The germline gives CDR1 LNHDA, CDR2 SQIVND (reference sequence). The CDR3 DNA follows: TGTGCCAGTAGTTTCCGGACAGAACTGGAGACCCAGTACTTC. Translation gives CASSFRTELETQYF.

This chain connects TRBV7-3 to TRBJ2-5; D is unresolved. V was pared by 1 base and J by 0 bases, with 6 bases between. The CDR3 runs 14 residues. Looked up from germline, CDR1 is SGHTA and CDR2 is FQGTGA. CDR3 in DNA: TGTGCCAGCAGCTTAAACGGGTACCAAGAGACCCAGTACTTC. It codes for CASSLNGYQETQYF.